The T cell receptor beta chain under discussion was sequenced for a study of blood T cell repertoires in COVID-19. CDR3 size: 14 residues. CDR1 and CDR2 from the germline V gene are SGHRS and YFSETQ. Unmatched junction bases numbered 8, after V lost 4 bases and J lost 4 bases. Profiling relied on immunoSEQ multiplex PCR, and the TCRdb table lists in-frame clones only, not all of them. This table has 150,000 to 200,000 clones, 84% appearing once. Input material: PBMCs or T cells enriched from blood (not recorded which). This receptor was obtained from a man in his fifties who had recovered from COVID-19. The rearrangement links TRBV5-1 to TRBJ2-7; 7 bases agree with TRBD1. Written as DNA, the CDR3 is TGCGCCAGCAGCCCCGGGACAGACTTATACGAGCAGTACTTC. Protein sequence: CASSPGTDLYEQYF.